The present TCR beta chain was sequenced within a study of technical replicates of blood from a handful of donors. Per the germline V gene, CDR1 is MNHNS and CDR2 is SASEGT. The CDR3 sequence is 18 residues long. V lost 3 bases to trimming and J lost 0 bases; unmatched junction nucleotides: 8. Assay used: immunoSEQ multiplex PCR; TCRdb lists only in-frame clones, some missing. The sample carries tens of thousands of clones, under 98% recorded once. The sample was T cells isolated from PBMCs. V and J are TRBV6-1 and TRBJ2-6; 7 nucleotides agree with TRBD1. This clonotype was sampled from a human donor in good health. CDR3 residues: CASSDRGQLSSGANVLTF. The CDR3 DNA sequence: TGTGCCAGCAGTGACAGGGGACAGTTAAGCTCTGGGGCCAACGTCCTGACTTTC.